This T cell receptor (beta chain) emerged from a study of spatial heterogeneity in lung cancer. Study-level points and caveats: Blood carried ubiquitous expanded tumor TCRs more at resection than follow-up.

The CDR3 spans 13 residues. Germline CDR1 SGHTA, CDR2 FQGNSA. V was pared by 3 bases and J by 5 bases, with 10 bases between. TCR cDNA molecules each carried a unique molecular identifier. TCRdb used MiXCR to reprocess the 5' RACE reads, holding one entry per CDR3 protein. The sample holds 25,000 or so distinct CDR3 sequences, approximately 4.8% seen once. This clonotype was detected ten times or more. Its target is unknown. The time point is: sample taken at primary tumor resection. Samples came from 70 to 80 TRACERx patients with untreated early-stage lung cancer. The study sequenced unsorted whole RNA from tumor, nontumor lung or frozen PBMC.

This sequence joins TRBV7-2 and TRBJ2-5; no firm D call. The material was PBMCs, obtained at surgery. This sequence was found in a male donor with early-stage non-small cell lung cancer. The CDR3 sequence: CASSFSRGETQYF. The CDR3 nucleotides read TGTGCCAGCAGCTTTTCCAGAGGCGAGACCCAGTACTTC. The full variable domain, in which reference TRBV7-2 and TRBJ2-5 provide the parts outside the CDR3, is GAGVSQSPSNKVTEKGKDVELRCDPISGHTALYWYRQSLGQGLEFLIYFQGNSAPDKSGLPSDRFSAERTGGSVSTLTIQRTQQEDSAVYLCASSFSRGETQYFGPGTRLLVL.